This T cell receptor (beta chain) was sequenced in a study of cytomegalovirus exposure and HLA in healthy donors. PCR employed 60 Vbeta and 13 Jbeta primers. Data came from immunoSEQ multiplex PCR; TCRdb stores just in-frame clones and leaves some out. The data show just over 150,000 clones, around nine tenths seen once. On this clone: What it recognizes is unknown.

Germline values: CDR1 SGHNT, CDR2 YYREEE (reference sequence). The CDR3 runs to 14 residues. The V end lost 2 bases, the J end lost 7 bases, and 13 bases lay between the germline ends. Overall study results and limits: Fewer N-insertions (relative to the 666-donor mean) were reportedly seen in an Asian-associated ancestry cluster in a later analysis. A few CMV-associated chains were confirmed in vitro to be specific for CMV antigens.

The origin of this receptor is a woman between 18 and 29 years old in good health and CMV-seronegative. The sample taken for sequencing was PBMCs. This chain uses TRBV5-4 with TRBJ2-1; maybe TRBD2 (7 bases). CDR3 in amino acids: CASSFGEGGNEQFF. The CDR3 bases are TGTGCCAGCAGCTTCGGGGAGGGGGGTAATGAGCAGTTCTTC.